This TCR beta chain is drawn from a study of beta chain features in type 1 diabetes. Per the germline V gene, CDR1 is MNHNY and CDR2 is SVGAGI (reference sequence). This CDR3 is 13 amino acids long. V shed 7 bases and J shed 5 bases, with 14 bases lying between them. Expressed TCRB transcripts got sequenced, as all isolated RNA was reverse transcribed. Produced via immunoSEQ multiplex PCR; TCRdb's table is partial and in-frame only. Of over 600,000 clones detected, 12% appear once; the ten largest clones hold roughly 0.11%. Overall study findings and caveats: Type 1 diabetes patients showed a moderate but significant shortening of TCRB CDR3s in all four CD4+ subsets.

In this sample, this clone turned up a few times. Its target is not known. This sequence joins TRBV6-6 and TRBJ1-2; D is perhaps TRBD1 (5 bases). The source is a man aged 25-40 years with type 1 diabetes. The sample comprised naive CD4+ T cells from blood. This CDR3 reads CASIPGTDYGYTF. The CDR3, as DNA: TGTGCCAGCATTCCCGGGACGGATTATGGCTACACCTTC.